This passage covers 20 T cell receptor beta chains from one sample sequenced in a study of CD8 T cells in ankylosing spondylitis (dated by TCRdb to 2017 to 2019). The study at large found these results: Blood from ankylosing spondylitis patients appeared to be characterized by a TCR beta motif made up of seven or eight highly homologous amino acid variants.

No antigens are known for them. Library preparation was by 5' RACE. Instrument used: Illumina HiSeq 2500. The raw public data were reprocessed by TCRdb itself: fastp quality trimming at Q25, MiXCR clonotype calling, in-frame beta chains only. Under each unique CDR3 protein, matching rows form one entry showing the most common genes and DNA. This sample holds roughly 370,000 distinct CDR3 sequences; about 20% were observed only once. The ten largest clones capture approximately 15% of the sample. The sample was blood, either unsorted or a sorted T cell fraction (not recorded which). These receptors originate from a male donor with ankylosing spondylitis.

The CDR3 reads CASSRTPAGSYNEQFF. CDR3 coding DNA: TGTGCCAGCAGCAGAACCCCCGCAGGCTCCTACAATGAGCAGTTCTTC. This sequence joins TRBV9 and TRBJ2-1; D unresolved. CDR1 and CDR2 from the germline V gene are SGDLS and YYNGEE. The CDR3 consists of 16 residues. The V end was cut by 4 bases, the J end by 0 bases, with 14 bases between.

J is TRBJ2-7 and V is TRBV6-1; no reliable D call. V was shortened by 6 bases and J by 4 bases, with 13 bases between the two germline ends. Per germline, CDR1 MNHNS and CDR2 SASEGT. This CDR3 has 13 residues. The CDR3 spells CASSPVRGYEQYF. DNA for the CDR3: TGTGCCAGCAGCCCGGTACGAGGATACGAGCAGTACTTC.

V is TRBV18 and J is TRBJ2-6; 8 bases fit TRBD2. The germline V gene has CDR1 KGHSH and CDR2 LQKENI. The CDR3 is 17 amino acids. V was pared by 4 bases and J by 3 bases, with 8 bases of the junction left unmatched. DNA for the CDR3: TGTGCCAGCTCACTGATCAGCGGGAGTAGTGGGGCCAACGTCCTGACTTTC. Translated, it gives CASSLISGSSGANVLTF.

This clonotype was seen a few times. V gene TRBV2 combines with J gene TRBJ2-5, with D uncertain. V was pared by 8 bases and J by 5 bases, with 18 bases between. CDR1 is SNHLY, CDR2 FYNNEI, per germline. This CDR3 contains 14 residues. The CDR3 sequence is CASSRSQRAETQYF. The CDR3 region has the DNA TGTGCCAGCTCTAGGTCTCAACGGGCCGAGACCCAGTACTTC.

A few counts support this clonotype. The rearrangement joins TRBV6-2 or TRBV6-3 to TRBJ2-1, with D perhaps matching TRBD2 (6 bases). V lost 5 bases and J 3 bases, leaving 17 bases between the germline ends. The V gene's germline CDR1 is MNHEY and CDR2 SVGEGT. The CDR3 contains 16 residues. The chain's CDR3 is CASSPPGTFIYNEQFF. DNA of the CDR3: TGTGCCAGCAGTCCACCCGGGACTTTCATCTACAATGAGCAGTTCTTC.

This sequence joins TRBV27 and TRBJ2-1, with D hard to call. The CDR3 spans 15 residues. Trimming removed 5 bases from V and 3 bases from J, with 14 bases in between. The V gene's germline CDR1 is MNHEY and CDR2 SMNVEV (reference sequence). DNA for the CDR3: TGTGCCAGCAGTGGCAACCGGTGGGGCTACAATGAGCAGTTCTTC. The encoded protein is CASSGNRWGYNEQFF.

Note on this clonotype: A much larger clone differs from this one at a single base, so this may be a read error. The CDR3, as DNA: TGTGCCAGCAGCAAAGACAGCTCTGGGGCCAACGTCCTGACTTTC. Translation gives CASSKDSSGANVLTF. The chain recombines TRBV3-1 with TRBJ2-6; possibly TRBD1 for D (5 bases). In germline, CDR1 is LGHDT, CDR2 YNNKEL (reference sequence). The CDR3 has 15 residues.

There are a few counts of this clonotype. The V gene is TRBV2, the J gene TRBJ1-4, with D hard to call. Germline CDR1 and CDR2: SNHLY and FYNNEI. The CDR3 is 16 amino acids. V was pared by 5 bases and J by 10 bases, with 23 bases between. The CDR3 coding sequence is TGTGCCAGCAGTCTTCCTAAGGACCACCGGAAGGGAAAACTGTTTTTT. This codes for CASSLPKDHRKGKLFF.

The J gene is TRBJ1-2, the V gene TRBV29-1; D not certain. Trimming took off 1 base at V and 8 bases at J, with 11 bases between the two ends. Germline lookup yields CDR1 SQVTM and CDR2 ANQGSEA. The CDR3 has 12 amino acids. The CDR3 sequence: CSVEAAGWGYTF. CDR3 DNA sequence: TGCAGCGTTGAAGCGGCAGGTTGGGGCTACACCTTC.

This clonotype was seen more than once but under ten times. The CDR3 reads CASSSRTSGVLRYNEQFF. Written as DNA, the CDR3 is TGTGCCAGCAGTTCCCGGACTAGCGGGGTCCTCCGTTACAATGAGCAGTTCTTC. V usage is TRBV6-5 and J usage is TRBJ2-1; 12 nucleotides align to TRBD2. The CDR3 runs to 18 residues. Germline CDR1 and CDR2: MNHEY and SVGAGI. The J segment lost 4 bases and the V segment lost 4 bases, leaving 11 bases of the junction unmatched.

V gene TRBV7-9 combines with J gene TRBJ1-2, with D perhaps TRBD1 (5 bases). V was trimmed by 5 bases and J by 2 bases, leaving 9 bases between them. This CDR3 comprises 13 residues. The germline V gene has CDR1 SEHNR and CDR2 FQNEAQ (reference sequence). The CDR3 DNA reads TGTGCCAGCAGCGCGACAGAAAACTATGGCTACACCTTC. Encoded protein: CASSATENYGYTF. Supplemented by reference TRBV7-9 and TRBJ1-2, the full variable domain reads DTGVSQNPRHKITKRGQNVTFRCDPISEHNRLYWYRQTLGQGPEFLTYFQNEAQLEKSRLLSDRFSAERPKGSFSTLEIQRTEQGDSAMYLCASSATENYGYTFGSGTRLTVV.

The J gene is TRBJ2-5, the V gene TRBV4-1; D ambiguous. Trimming left V 7 bases short and J 5 bases short, with 8 bases between. CDR1 is MGHRA, CDR2 YSYEKL, per germline. The CDR3 loop spans 11 amino acids. As DNA, the CDR3 is TGCGCCAGCATAGGGTGGGAGACCCAGTACTTC. Translation gives CASIGWETQYF.

This clonotype was seen only a few times. CDR3 sequence: CASSTPDRVLGELFF. In DNA, the CDR3 is TGCGCCAGCAGCACGCCGGACAGGGTACTCGGGGAGCTGTTTTTT. The chain combines TRBV5-1 with TRBJ2-2; 8 positions match TRBD1. CDR1 is SGHRS and CDR2 is YFSETQ in the germline V gene. With 4 bases clipped from V and 7 bases from J, the junction kept 9 bases outside the gene matches. This CDR3 spans 15 amino acids.

The chain joins TRBV20-1 to TRBJ2-7; 10 bases fit TRBD1. Germline V gene lookup returns CDR1 DFQATT and CDR2 SNEGSKA (reference sequence). The ends lost 6 bases at V and 5 bases at J; junction bases unmatched: 7. CDR3 length: 13 amino acids. Written as DNA, the CDR3 is TGCAGTGCGTTGGGACAGGGGATCAACGAGCAGTACTTC. Protein: CSALGQGINEQYF.

Many counts were recorded for this clonotype. This chain connects TRBV12-3 or TRBV12-4 to TRBJ2-2; D not resolved. This CDR3 is built from 11 residues. V was clipped by 4 bases and J by 9 bases, with 6 bases between them. The CDR3 is CASSSLWELFF. CDR3 DNA: TGTGCCAGCAGTTCGTTGTGGGAGCTGTTTTTT.

This clonotype has only a few counts. The V call is TRBV11-2, the J call TRBJ2-5; 11 positions match TRBD2. The CDR3 consists of 15 residues. Per germline, CDR1 SGHAT and CDR2 FQNNGV. The V gene end was trimmed by 6 bases and the J gene end by 2 bases; junction bases not matched to a gene: 5. The CDR3 bases are TGTGCCAGCAGTTCCGGGACTAGCGGACAAGAGACCCAGTACTTC. As protein: CASSSGTSGQETQYF.

This chain joins TRBV7-6 and TRBJ2-1, with D possibly being TRBD2 (5 bases). The CDR3 contains 14 residues. Trimming took off 0 bases at V and 7 bases at J, with 10 bases between the two ends. CDR1 and CDR2 (germline): SGHVS, FNYEAQ. CDR3 in DNA: TGTGCCAGCAGCTTAGCGCACGGGGATAATGAGCAGTTCTTC. Translating gives CASSLAHGDNEQFF.

This clonotype was counted at least ten times. The rearrangement links TRBV4-2 to TRBJ1-2; 11 nucleotides line up with TRBD1. The CDR3 covers 15 residues. V trimming: 4 bases; J trimming: 8 bases; junction bases outside the gene matches: 9. Germline V gene data show CDR1 as LGHNA and CDR2 as YNFKEQ. The CDR3 loop is CASSLAGQGAEGYTF. DNA for the CDR3: TGTGCCAGCAGCCTAGCCGGACAGGGGGCAGAGGGCTACACCTTC.

The chain is built from TRBV5-1 and TRBJ2-7, with 7 bases aligning to TRBD2. The CDR3 sequence is 14 residues long. CDR1 and CDR2 (germline): SGHRS, YFSETQ. Unmatched junction bases numbered 6, after V lost 4 bases and J lost 2 bases. The CDR3 coding sequence is TGCGCCAGCAGCCCCCGGACTAGGCCCTACGAGCAGTACTTC. Translating gives CASSPRTRPYEQYF.

This clonotype was detected a few times. The V and J genes are TRBV11-2 and TRBJ1-5; D is uncertain. Trimming removed 4 bases from V and 5 bases from J, with 9 bases in between. The CDR3 contains 13 residues. The V gene's germline CDR1 is SGHAT and CDR2 FQNNGV. DNA of the CDR3: TGTGCCAGCAGCTCCCCCTTAGATCAGCCCCAGCATTTT. Amino acid sequence: CASSSPLDQPQHF.